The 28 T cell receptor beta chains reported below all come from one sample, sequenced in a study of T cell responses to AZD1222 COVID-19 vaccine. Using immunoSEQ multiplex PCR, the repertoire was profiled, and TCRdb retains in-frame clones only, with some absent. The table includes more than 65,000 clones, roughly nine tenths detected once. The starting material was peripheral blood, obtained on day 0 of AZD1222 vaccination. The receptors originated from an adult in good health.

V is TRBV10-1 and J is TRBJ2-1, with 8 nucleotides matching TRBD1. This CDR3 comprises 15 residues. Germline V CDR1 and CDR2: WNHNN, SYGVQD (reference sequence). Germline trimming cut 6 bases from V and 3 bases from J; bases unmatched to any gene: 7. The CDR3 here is CASSDGQGFYNEQFF. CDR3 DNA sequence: TGCGCCAGCAGCGATGGACAGGGTTTCTACAATGAGCAGTTCTTC.

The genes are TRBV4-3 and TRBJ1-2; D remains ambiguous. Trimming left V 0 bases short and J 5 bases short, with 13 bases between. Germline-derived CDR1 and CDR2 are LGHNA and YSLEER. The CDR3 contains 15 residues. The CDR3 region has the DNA TGCGCCAGCAGCCAAGAGGAAAAGGCCCCATATGGCTACACCTTC. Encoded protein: CASSQEEKAPYGYTF.

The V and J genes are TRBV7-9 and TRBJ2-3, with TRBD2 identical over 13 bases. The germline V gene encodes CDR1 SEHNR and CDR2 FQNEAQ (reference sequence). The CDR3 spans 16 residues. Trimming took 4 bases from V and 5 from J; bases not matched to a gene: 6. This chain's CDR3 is CASSSGLAGAVDTQYF. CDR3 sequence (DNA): TGTGCCAGCAGCTCAGGACTAGCGGGAGCCGTAGATACGCAGTATTTT.

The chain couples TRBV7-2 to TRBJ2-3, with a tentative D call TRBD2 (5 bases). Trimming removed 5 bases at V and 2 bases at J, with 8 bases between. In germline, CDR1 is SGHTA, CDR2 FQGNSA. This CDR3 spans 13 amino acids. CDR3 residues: CASSTGNTDTQYF. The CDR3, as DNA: TGTGCCAGCAGCACGGGGAACACAGATACGCAGTATTTT. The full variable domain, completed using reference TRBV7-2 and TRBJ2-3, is GAGVSQSPSNKVTEKGKDVELRCDPISGHTALYWYRQSLGQGLEFLIYFQGNSAPDKSGLPSDRFSAERTGGSVSTLTIQRTQQEDSAVYLCASSTGNTDTQYFGPGTRLTVL.

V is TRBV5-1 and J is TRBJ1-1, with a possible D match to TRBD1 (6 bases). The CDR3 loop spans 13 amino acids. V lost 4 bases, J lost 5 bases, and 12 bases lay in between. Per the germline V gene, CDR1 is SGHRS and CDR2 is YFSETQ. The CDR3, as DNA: TGCGCCAGCAGCGAACAGGGTGATACTGAAGCTTTCTTT. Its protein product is CASSEQGDTEAFF.

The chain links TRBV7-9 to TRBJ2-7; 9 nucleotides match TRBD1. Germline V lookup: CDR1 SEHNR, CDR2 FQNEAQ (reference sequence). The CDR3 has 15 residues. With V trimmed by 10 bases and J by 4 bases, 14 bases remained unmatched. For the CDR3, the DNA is TGTGCCATCCTAGAGACGGGACAGGGAACATACGAGCAGTACTTC. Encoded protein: CAILETGQGTYEQYF.

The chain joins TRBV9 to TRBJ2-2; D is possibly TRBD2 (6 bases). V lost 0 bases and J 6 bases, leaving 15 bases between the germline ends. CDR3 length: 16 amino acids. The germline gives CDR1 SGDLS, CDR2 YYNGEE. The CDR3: CASSVAPGDVAGELFF. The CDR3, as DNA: TGTGCCAGCAGCGTAGCTCCGGGGGATGTAGCCGGGGAGCTGTTTTTT.

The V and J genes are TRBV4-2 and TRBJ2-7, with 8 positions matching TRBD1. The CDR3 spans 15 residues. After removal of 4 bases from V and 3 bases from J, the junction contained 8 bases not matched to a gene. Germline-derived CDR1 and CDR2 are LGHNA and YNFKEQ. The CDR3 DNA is TGTGCCAGCAGCCCGTCCGTTGGACAGGGCTACGAGCAGTACTTC. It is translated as CASSPSVGQGYEQYF.

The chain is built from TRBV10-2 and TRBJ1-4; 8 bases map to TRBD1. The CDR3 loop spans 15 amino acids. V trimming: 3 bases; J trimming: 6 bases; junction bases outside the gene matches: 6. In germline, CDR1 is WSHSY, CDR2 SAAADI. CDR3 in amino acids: CASSDQGADYEKLFF. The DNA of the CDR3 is TGCGCCAGCAGTGACCAGGGGGCGGATTATGAAAAACTGTTTTTT.

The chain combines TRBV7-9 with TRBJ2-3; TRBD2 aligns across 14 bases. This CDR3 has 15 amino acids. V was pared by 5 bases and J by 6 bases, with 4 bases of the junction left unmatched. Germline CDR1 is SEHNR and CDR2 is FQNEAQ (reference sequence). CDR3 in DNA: TGTGCCAGCAGCCGACTAGCGGGAGGGAGGGATACGCAGTATTTT. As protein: CASSRLAGGRDTQYF.

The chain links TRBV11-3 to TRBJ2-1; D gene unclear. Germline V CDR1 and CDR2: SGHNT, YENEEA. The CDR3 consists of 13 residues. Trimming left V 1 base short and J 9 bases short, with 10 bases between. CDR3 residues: CASSLGSLSEQFF. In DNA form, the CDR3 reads TGTGCCAGCAGCTTAGGTTCCCTGAGTGAGCAGTTCTTC.

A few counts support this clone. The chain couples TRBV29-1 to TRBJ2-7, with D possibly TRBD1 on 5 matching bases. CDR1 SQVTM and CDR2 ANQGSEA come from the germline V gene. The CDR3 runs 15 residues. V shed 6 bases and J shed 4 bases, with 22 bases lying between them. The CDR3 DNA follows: TGCAGCGTCTTTGAGGTATGGCAGGGATCTTACGAGCAGTACTTC. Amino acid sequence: CSVFEVWQGSYEQYF.

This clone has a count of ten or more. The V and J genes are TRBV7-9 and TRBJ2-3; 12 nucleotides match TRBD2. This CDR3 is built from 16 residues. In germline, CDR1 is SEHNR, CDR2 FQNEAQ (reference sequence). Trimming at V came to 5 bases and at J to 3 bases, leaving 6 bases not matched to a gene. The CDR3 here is CASSRLAGVQTDTQYF. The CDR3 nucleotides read TGTGCCAGCAGCAGACTAGCGGGAGTTCAGACAGATACGCAGTATTTT.

CDR3 sequence: CASSPNSWDEQFF. DNA of the CDR3: TGTGCCAGCTCACCGAATTCATGGGATGAGCAGTTCTTC. The rearrangement joins TRBV18 to TRBJ2-1, with D hard to call. Germline CDR1 is KGHSH and CDR2 is LQKENI. The CDR3 is 13 residues long. V lost 3 bases to trimming and J lost 8 bases, with 11 bases between them.

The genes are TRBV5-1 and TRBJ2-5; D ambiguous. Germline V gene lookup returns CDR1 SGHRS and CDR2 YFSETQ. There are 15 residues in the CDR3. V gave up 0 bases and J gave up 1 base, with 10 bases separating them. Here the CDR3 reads CASSLGTPTQETQYF. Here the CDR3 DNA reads TGCGCCAGCAGCTTGGGGACGCCCACCCAAGAGACCCAGTACTTC. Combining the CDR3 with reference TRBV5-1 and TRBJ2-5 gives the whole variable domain KAGVTQTPRYLIKTRGQQVTLSCSPISGHRSVSWYQQTPGQGLQFLFEYFSETQRNKGNFPGRFSGRQFSNSRSEMNVSTLELGDSALYLCASSLGTPTQETQYFGPGTRLLVL.

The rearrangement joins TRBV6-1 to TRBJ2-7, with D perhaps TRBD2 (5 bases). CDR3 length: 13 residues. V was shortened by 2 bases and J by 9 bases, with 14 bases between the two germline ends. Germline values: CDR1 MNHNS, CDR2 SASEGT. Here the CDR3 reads CASSETSLVAQYF. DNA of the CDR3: TGTGCCAGCAGTGAAACTAGTTTGGTCGCGCAGTACTTC.

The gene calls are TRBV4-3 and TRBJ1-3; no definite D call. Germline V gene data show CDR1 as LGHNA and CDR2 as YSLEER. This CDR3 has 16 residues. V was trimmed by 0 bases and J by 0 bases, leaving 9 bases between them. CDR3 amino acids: CASSQDQEFSGNTIYF. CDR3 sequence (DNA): TGCGCCAGCAGCCAAGATCAGGAATTCTCTGGAAACACCATATATTTT.

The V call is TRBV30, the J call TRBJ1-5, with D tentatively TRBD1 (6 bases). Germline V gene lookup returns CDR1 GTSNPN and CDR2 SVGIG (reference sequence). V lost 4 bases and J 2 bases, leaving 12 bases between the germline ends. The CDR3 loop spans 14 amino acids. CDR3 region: CAWNRAGGNQPQHF. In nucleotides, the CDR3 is TGTGCCTGGAACAGGGCGGGGGGCAATCAGCCCCAGCATTTT.

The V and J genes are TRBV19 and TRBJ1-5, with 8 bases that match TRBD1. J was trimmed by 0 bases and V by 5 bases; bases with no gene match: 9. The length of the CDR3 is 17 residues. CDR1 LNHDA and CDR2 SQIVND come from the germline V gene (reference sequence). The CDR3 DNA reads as TGTGCCAGTAGTCCACAGGGGGGACAGTATAGCAATCAGCCCCAGCATTTT. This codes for CASSPQGGQYSNQPQHF.

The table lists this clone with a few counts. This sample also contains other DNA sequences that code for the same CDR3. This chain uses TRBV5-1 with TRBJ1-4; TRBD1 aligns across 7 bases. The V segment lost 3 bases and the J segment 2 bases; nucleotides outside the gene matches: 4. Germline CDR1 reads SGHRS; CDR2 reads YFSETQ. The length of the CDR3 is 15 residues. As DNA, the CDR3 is TGCGCCAGCAGCTCAGGGGGGCGGACTAATGAAAAACTGTTTTTT. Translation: CASSSGGRTNEKLFF.

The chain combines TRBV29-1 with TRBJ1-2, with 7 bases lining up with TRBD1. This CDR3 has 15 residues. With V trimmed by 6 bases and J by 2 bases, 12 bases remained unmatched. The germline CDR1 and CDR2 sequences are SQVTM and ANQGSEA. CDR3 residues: CSVRPRTGRNYGYTF. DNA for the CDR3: TGCAGCGTCCGACCCAGGACAGGAAGAAACTATGGCTACACCTTC.

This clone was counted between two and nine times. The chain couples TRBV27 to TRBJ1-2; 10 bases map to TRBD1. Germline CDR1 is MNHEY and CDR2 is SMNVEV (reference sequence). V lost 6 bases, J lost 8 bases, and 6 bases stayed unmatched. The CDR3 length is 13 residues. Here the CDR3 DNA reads TGTGCCAGCAGACCAGGACAGGGGGACGGCTACACCTTC. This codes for CASRPGQGDGYTF.

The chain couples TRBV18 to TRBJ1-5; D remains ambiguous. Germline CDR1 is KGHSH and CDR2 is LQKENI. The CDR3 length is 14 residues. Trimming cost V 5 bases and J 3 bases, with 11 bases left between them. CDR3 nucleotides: TGTGCCAGCTCATGGGGAATGGACAATCAGCCCCAGCATTTT. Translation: CASSWGMDNQPQHF.

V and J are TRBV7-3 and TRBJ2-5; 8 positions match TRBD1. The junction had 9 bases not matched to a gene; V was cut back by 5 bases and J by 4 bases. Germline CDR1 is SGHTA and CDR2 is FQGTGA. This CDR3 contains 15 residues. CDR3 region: CASSQQGELGETQYF. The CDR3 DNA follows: TGTGCCAGCAGCCAACAGGGGGAACTAGGAGAGACCCAGTACTTC.

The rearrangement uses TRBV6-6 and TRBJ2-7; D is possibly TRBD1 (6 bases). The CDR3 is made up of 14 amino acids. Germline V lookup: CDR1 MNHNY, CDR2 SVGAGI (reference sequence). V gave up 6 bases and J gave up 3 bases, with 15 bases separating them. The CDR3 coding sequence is TGTGCCAGCAGCCTACTGTCGGGACACTACGAGCAGTACTTC. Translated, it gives CASSLLSGHYEQYF.

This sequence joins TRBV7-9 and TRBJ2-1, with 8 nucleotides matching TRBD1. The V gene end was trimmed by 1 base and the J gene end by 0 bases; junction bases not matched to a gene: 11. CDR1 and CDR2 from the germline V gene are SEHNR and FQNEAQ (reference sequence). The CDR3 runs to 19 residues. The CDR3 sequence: CASSLGVPDRVSSYNEQFF. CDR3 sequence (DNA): TGTGCCAGCAGCTTAGGTGTTCCGGACAGGGTTAGCTCCTACAATGAGCAGTTCTTC.

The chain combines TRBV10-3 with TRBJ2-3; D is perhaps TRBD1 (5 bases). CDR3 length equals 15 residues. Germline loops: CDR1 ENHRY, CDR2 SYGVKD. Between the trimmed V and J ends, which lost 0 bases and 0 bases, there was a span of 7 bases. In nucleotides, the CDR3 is TGTGCCATCAGTGAGTCTCCAGGGAGCACAGATACGCAGTATTTT. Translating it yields CAISESPGSTDTQYF.

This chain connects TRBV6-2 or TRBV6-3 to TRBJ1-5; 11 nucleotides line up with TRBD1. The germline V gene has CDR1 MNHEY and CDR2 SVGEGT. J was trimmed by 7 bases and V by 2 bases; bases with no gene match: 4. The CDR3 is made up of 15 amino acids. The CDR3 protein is CASSYGTGGRQPQHF. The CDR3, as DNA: TGTGCCAGCAGTTACGGGACAGGGGGGAGACAGCCCCAGCATTTT.